The next 17 T cell receptor beta chains were all read from a single sample in a study of shared clonotypes between healthy human individuals. Method: immunoSEQ multiplex PCR; TCRdb's copy keeps in-frame clones and lacks some. The sample carries 2 million to 2.5 million clones, approximately 93% recorded once. The specimen sequenced was naive CD4+ T cells from PBMCs. This sample's subset: CD45RA+ positively selected. Receptors were obtained from a man aged 18 to 30 in good health. Some clones in this sample may be carry-over from other donors' samples.

The chain has TRBV5-1 and TRBJ2-2; either TRBD1 or TRBD2 may fit D (5 bases each). This CDR3 has 15 residues. V was trimmed by 4 bases and J by 2 bases, leaving 12 bases between them. CDR1 SGHRS and CDR2 YFSETQ come from the germline V gene. CDR3 coding DNA: TGCGCCAGCAGCCCGGGACCAAAAAACACCGGGGAGCTGTTTTTT. Amino acid sequence: CASSPGPKNTGELFF.

CDR3 sequence reads: CASSLRGRGMNTEAFF. DNA for the CDR3: TGTGCCAGCAGTCTTCGGGGACGCGGCATGAACACTGAAGCTTTCTTT. The gene calls are TRBV27 and TRBJ1-1; tentatively, D is TRBD1 (5 bases). The CDR3 is 16 amino acids. Germline V gives CDR1 MNHEY, CDR2 SMNVEV (reference sequence). Trimming removed 5 bases from V and 0 bases from J, with 16 bases in between.

The chain is built from TRBV6-1 and TRBJ2-7; a weak D match, TRBD2 (6 bases). V was cut by 7 bases and J by 6 bases, with 22 bases left in between. CDR1 is MNHNS, CDR2 SASEGT, per germline. The CDR3 runs 15 residues. This CDR3 reads CASMGRTYRPIEQYF. The CDR3 nucleotides read TGTGCCAGCATGGGGAGGACCTATCGCCCGATCGAGCAGTACTTC.

The rearrangement uses TRBV13 and TRBJ2-7; perhaps TRBD2 as D (5 bases). V was cut by 1 base and J by 2 bases, with 24 bases left in between. The CDR3 spans 19 residues. Germline assignment: CDR1 PRHDT and CDR2 FYEKMQ (reference sequence). CDR3 nucleotides: TGTGCCAGCAGCTTAGTTACCCCCGGCGGGTCATCGGGAACCTACGAGCAGTACTTC. Translating it yields CASSLVTPGGSSGTYEQYF.

The genes are TRBV16 and TRBJ1-1; D gene ambiguous. V dropped 5 bases and J dropped 6 bases, with 13 bases sitting between them. Per the germline V gene, CDR1 is KGHSY and CDR2 is FQNENV. This CDR3 region has 13 residues. CDR3 region: CASSNIYAAEAFF. The DNA for the CDR3 is TGTGCCAGCAGCAACATATACGCCGCTGAAGCTTTCTTT.

The V gene is TRBV6-6, the J gene TRBJ2-7; D gene ambiguous. Trimming removed 7 bases at V and 4 bases at J, with 11 bases between. Germline CDR1 reads MNHNY; CDR2 reads SVGAGI (reference sequence). The CDR3 loop spans 12 amino acids. CDR3 protein: CASTQDGYEQYF. The CDR3 nucleotides read TGTGCCAGCACCCAGGACGGGTACGAGCAGTACTTC.

The chain employs TRBV7-2 and TRBJ2-1; no firm D call. The germline CDR1 and CDR2 sequences are SGHTA and FQGNSA. V lost 2 bases, J lost 0 bases, and 8 bases lay in between. The length of the CDR3 is 15 residues. The CDR3 sequence: CASSLLYSSYNEQFF. The CDR3 DNA follows: TGTGCCAGCAGCTTATTGTATTCCTCCTACAATGAGCAGTTCTTC.

The rearrangement joins TRBV6-5 to TRBJ1-2; D gene uncertain. V was cut by 6 bases and J by 2 bases, with 10 bases left in between. CDR1 and CDR2 from the germline V gene are MNHEY and SVGAGI. This CDR3 comprises 13 residues. CDR3 sequence: CASRLTMNYGYTF. The CDR3 coding sequence is TGTGCCAGCAGACTAACTATGAACTATGGCTACACCTTC.

The rearrangement uses TRBV2 and TRBJ2-1; 8 positions match TRBD2. Germline V gene data show CDR1 as SNHLY and CDR2 as FYNNEI. This CDR3 is built from 12 residues. Unmatched junction bases numbered 7, after V lost 7 bases and J lost 11 bases. CDR3 protein: CASKGSGGQQFF. The CDR3 DNA is TGTGCCAGCAAGGGGAGCGGGGGACAGCAGTTCTTC.

The V call is TRBV7-3, the J call TRBJ2-3; unclear D gene. CDR3 size: 12 residues. Trimming cost V 5 bases and J 6 bases, with 9 bases left between them. CDR1 and CDR2 (germline): SGHTA, FQGTGA. CDR3 DNA sequence: TGTGCCAGCAGCACCCGGGCTGATACGCAGTATTTT. This encodes CASSTRADTQYF. The variable domain in full, with the rest retrieved from reference TRBV7-3 and TRBJ2-3, is GAGVSQTPSNKVTEKGKYVELRCDPISGHTALYWYRQSLGQGPEFLIYFQGTGAADDSGLPNDRFFAVRPEGSVSTLKIQRTERGDSAVYLCASSTRADTQYFGPGTRLTVL.

This clone was counted a single time. The rearrangement uses TRBV14 and TRBJ1-1, with D hard to call. There are 11 residues in the CDR3. Germline V gene sequence: CDR1 SGHDN, CDR2 FVKESK. The ends were cut back, 3 bases at V and 1 base at J, with 0 bases in the middle. CDR3 amino acids: CASSQNTEAFF. Written as DNA, the CDR3 is TGTGCCAGCAGCCAGAACACTGAAGCTTTCTTT. The variable domain in full, completed from reference TRBV14 and TRBJ1-1, reads EAGVTQFPSHSVIEKGQTVTLRCDPISGHDNLYWYRRVMGKEIKFLLHFVKESKQDESGMPNNRFLAERTGGTYSTLKVQPAELEDSGVYFCASSQNTEAFFGQGTRLTVV.

The V call is TRBV5-1, the J call TRBJ2-3; D possibly corresponds to TRBD1 (6 bases). CDR1 is SGHRS, CDR2 YFSETQ, per germline. The CDR3 sequence is 15 residues long. V lost 0 bases and J 1 base, leaving 9 bases between the germline ends. CDR3 nucleotides: TGCGCCAGCAGCTTGGCCAGGGGAGGCACAGATACGCAGTATTTT. Its protein product is CASSLARGGTDTQYF. Complete variable domain (other parts from reference TRBV5-1 and TRBJ2-3): KAGVTQTPRYLIKTRGQQVTLSCSPISGHRSVSWYQQTPGQGLQFLFEYFSETQRNKGNFPGRFSGRQFSNSRSEMNVSTLELGDSALYLCASSLARGGTDTQYFGPGTRLTVL.

V and J are TRBV29-1 and TRBJ2-7; 11 nucleotides line up with TRBD1. The germline CDR1 and CDR2 sequences are SQVTM and ANQGSEA. This CDR3 has 13 amino acids. The V gene end was trimmed by 7 bases and the J gene end by 6 bases; junction bases not matched to a gene: 8. The CDR3 DNA is TGCAGCGCAGGACAGGGGGCATGGGGCGAGCAGTACTTC. Protein sequence: CSAGQGAWGEQYF.

The J gene is TRBJ1-2, the V gene TRBV6-1; the D is unclear. Germline CDR1 MNHNS, CDR2 SASEGT. Between the trimmed V and J ends, which lost 7 bases and 2 bases, there was a span of 11 bases. The CDR3 consists of 13 residues. CDR3 sequence (DNA): TGTGCCAGCATGTTACGGGAAAACTATGGCTACACCTTC. The encoded protein is CASMLRENYGYTF.

V and J are TRBV25-1 and TRBJ1-1, with D unclear. Per the germline V gene, CDR1 is MGHDK and CDR2 is SYGVNS. V lost 6 bases and J 1 base, leaving 9 bases between the germline ends. The CDR3 is made up of 13 amino acids. The CDR3 sequence is CASRAATNTEAFF. The CDR3 DNA is TGTGCCAGCAGGGCAGCCACGAACACTGAAGCTTTCTTT. Full variable domain (outside the CDR3, taken from reference TRBV25-1 and TRBJ1-1): EADIYQTPRYLVIGTGKKITLECSQTMGHDKMYWYQQDPGMELHLIHYSYGVNSTEKGDLSSESTVSRIRTEHFPLTLESARPSHTSQYLCASRAATNTEAFFGQGTRLTVV.

This rearrangement joins TRBV5-1 to TRBJ1-5; 9 bases agree with TRBD1. Germline V gene lookup returns CDR1 SGHRS and CDR2 YFSETQ. V was clipped by 0 bases and J by 0 bases; unmatched bases: 4. The CDR3 runs 17 residues. The CDR3 protein is CASSLGQGGNSNQPQHF. CDR3 nucleotides: TGCGCCAGCAGCTTGGGACAGGGGGGAAATAGCAATCAGCCCCAGCATTTT.

The chain uses TRBV27 and TRBJ2-7; D unresolved. V lost 2 bases, J lost 0 bases, and 11 bases lay in between. CDR3 size: 15 residues. Germline loops: CDR1 MNHEY, CDR2 SMNVEV (reference sequence). The CDR3 reads CASSLVKGDSYEQYF. As DNA, the CDR3 is TGTGCCAGCAGTTTAGTGAAGGGTGACTCCTACGAGCAGTACTTC.